A selection of T cell receptor beta chains follows, all from one sample in a study of OX40 agonist ivuxolimab in advanced cancers. Clones were read by immunoSEQ multiplex PCR, and TCRdb kept only the in-frame ones, dropping some. The sample contains about 55,000 clones, around 80% of which appear only once. Sequenced material: CD4+ or CD8+ T cells sorted from blood, taken in a trial of the OX40 agonist ivuxolimab. The source of these receptors is an adult with an advanced solid tumor such as melanoma, head and neck, liver or kidney cancer. CDR3s include the opening cysteine and the closing phenylalanine or tryptophan. The order of the fields is clone size, D gene, J gene, V gene, CDR3 protein, CDR3 DNA. The D gene is left open where the match is weak. Expanded clones are given a class, and other clones once, few, many or no size at all.

>-|TRBD2|TRBJ2-5|TRBV28
CASSGLAGVEETQYF
TGTGCCAGCAGTGGACTAGCGGGGGTTGAAGAGACCCAGTACTTC
>-|TRBD1|TRBJ2-1|TRBV19
CASRKRGLVEFGEQFF
TGTGCCAGTAGGAAGAGGGGGCTAGTGGAATTTGGTGAGCAGTTCTTC
>-|-|TRBJ2-3|TRBV18
CASSASSTTGDTQYF
TGTGCCAGCTCAGCCTCAAGTACCACCGGAGATACGCAGTATTTT
>-|-|TRBJ2-1|TRBV5-8
CASSGSGSSYNEQFF
TGTGCCAGCAGCGGGAGCGGTAGCTCCTACAATGAGCAGTTCTTC
>-|TRBD2|TRBJ2-1|TRBV7-9
CASSPPGLAGVRNEQFF
TGTGCCAGCAGCCCGCCAGGACTAGCGGGAGTTCGGAATGAGCAGTTCTTC
>-|-|TRBJ2-7|TRBV19
CASSKRDGAYEQYF
TGTGCCAGTAGTAAAAGGGACGGAGCCTACGAGCAGTACTTC
>-|-|TRBJ1-6|TRBV7-9
CASSLTGIDSPLHF
TGTGCCAGCAGCTTGACAGGTATTGACTCACCCCTCCACTTT
>few|-|TRBJ1-5|TRBV7-2
CASSPGGENQPQHF
TGTGCCAGCAGCCCTGGCGGGGAAAATCAGCCCCAGCATTTT
>-|-|TRBJ1-6|TRBV11-2
CASSFRGVEYNSPLHF
TGTGCCAGCAGCTTTAGGGGGGTAGAGTATAATTCACCCCTCCACTTT
>-|TRBD2|TRBJ2-1|TRBV7-6
CAAGGQARYYYYNEQFF
TGTGCCGCGGGGGGCCAGGCTCGCTACTACTACTACAATGAGCAGTTCTTC
>-|-|TRBJ1-3|TRBV7-2
CASTTGIRNTIYF
TGTGCCAGCACCACCGGGATTAGAAACACCATATATTTT
>few|TRBD2|TRBJ2-5|TRBV28
CASLAGRSYQETQYF
TGTGCCAGCCTAGCGGGCCGATCTTACCAAGAGACCCAGTACTTC
>-|-|TRBJ1-1|TRBV6-5
CASLGEAPNTEAFF
TGTGCCAGCCTGGGGGAGGCGCCGAACACTGAAGCTTTCTTT
>-|-|TRBJ2-6|TRBV6-5
CATRSSGANVLTF
TGTGCCACCCGGAGCTCTGGGGCCAACGTCCTGACTTTC
>-|-|TRBJ2-3|TRBV11-2
CASSLNRLTDTQYF
TGTGCCAGCAGCTTAAATAGGCTCACAGATACGCAGTATTTT
>-|-|TRBJ1-2|TRBV11-2
CASSLSQAANYGYTF
TGTGCCAGCAGCTTATCCCAGGCTGCTAACTATGGCTACACCTTC
>-|TRBD2|TRBJ2-1|TRBV28
CATLGGLAGAIEQFF
TGTGCCACCCTAGGGGGACTAGCGGGAGCCATTGAGCAGTTCTTC
>-|TRBD1|TRBJ1-4|TRBV27
CASSSPRGINEKLFF
TGTGCCAGCAGTTCCCCCAGGGGGATAAATGAAAAACTGTTTTTT
>few|-|TRBJ1-1|TRBV5-7
CASSSRQQESNTEAFF
TGTGCCAGCAGCAGCCGGCAACAGGAGTCGAACACTGAAGCTTTCTTT
>-|-|TRBJ1-1|TRBV6-5
CASSQQVYTEAFF
TGTGCCAGCAGTCAGCAGGTGTACACTGAAGCTTTCTTT
>-|-|TRBJ1-2|TRBV6-5
CASSYGQHPGYTF
TGTGCCAGCAGTTACGGACAGCACCCTGGCTACACCTTC
>-|-|TRBJ1-5|TRBV4-1
CASSQDQDRYQPQHF
TGCGCCAGCAGCCAAGATCAGGACAGATATCAGCCCCAGCATTTT
>-|TRBD2|TRBJ2-1|TRBV19
CASIHRTSGGNEQFF
TGTGCCAGTATCCATCGGACTAGCGGGGGCAATGAGCAGTTCTTC
>-|TRBD1|TRBJ1-2|TRBV29-1
CSVASTGGVDGYTF
TGCAGCGTTGCGAGTACAGGGGGCGTTGATGGCTACACCTTC
>-|-|TRBJ1-2|TRBV21-1
CASSKDLAVPANYGYTF
TGTGCCAGCAGCAAAGATCTGGCAGTGCCAGCTAACTATGGCTACACCTTC
>-|-|TRBJ1-2|TRBV5-6
CASSLGGLTSSNYGYTF
TGTGCCAGCAGCTTGGGGGGCCTTACATCTTCTAACTATGGCTACACCTTC
>-|TRBD1|TRBJ2-1|TRBV27
CASSLYGGTGASEQFF
TGTGCCAGCAGTTTATATGGCGGGACAGGGGCGTCTGAGCAGTTCTTC
>-|-|TRBJ2-2|TRBV5-5
CASSLGGRSNTGELFF
TGTGCCAGCAGCTTGGGGGGGCGTTCGAACACCGGGGAGCTGTTTTTT
>-|-|TRBJ1-5|TRBV11-2
CASSSESGRNQPQHF
TGTGCCAGCAGCTCGGAATCGGGGAGGAATCAGCCCCAGCATTTT
>many|-|TRBJ2-7|TRBV27
CASGRQSGASYEQYF
TGTGCCAGCGGGCGGCAATCAGGGGCGTCCTACGAGCAGTACTTC
>-|-|TRBJ1-3|TRBV10-2
CASSLSYHSGNTIYF
TGCGCCAGCAGTTTAAGCTACCACTCTGGAAACACCATATATTTT
>few|TRBD1|TRBJ2-7|TRBV5-1
CASSPLDRGNVQYF
TGCGCCAGCAGCCCGTTAGACAGGGGCAACGTGCAGTACTTC
>-|-|TRBJ1-6|TRBV15
CATSRAVRVNSPLHF
TGTGCCACCAGCAGAGCTGTCAGGGTTAATTCACCCCTCCACTTT
>-|-|TRBJ2-7|TRBV7-6
CASSLARLNYEQYF
TGTGCCAGCAGCTTAGCGCGGCTTAACTACGAGCAGTACTTC
>once|-|TRBJ2-7|TRBV19
CASRAPLGIIQYF
TGTGCCAGTAGGGCCCCTTTAGGGATCATACAATACTTC
>-|TRBD1|TRBJ2-5|TRBV18
CASSPNSGQGQETQYF
TGTGCCAGCTCACCGAATTCGGGACAGGGCCAAGAGACCCAGTACTTC
>-|-|TRBJ2-1|TRBV5-4
CASSPPGRSYNEQFF
TGTGCCAGCAGCCCGCCGGGCAGATCCTACAATGAGCAGTTCTTC
>-|TRBD2|TRBJ2-3|TRBV6-5
CASSFGLAGDTQYF
TGTGCCAGCAGTTTTGGACTAGCGGGGGATACGCAGTATTTT
>-|TRBD2|TRBJ2-1|TRBV2
CASSEASGGLDEQFF
TGTGCCAGCAGTGAAGCTAGCGGGGGGTTGGATGAGCAGTTCTTC
>once|-|TRBJ1-2|TRBV5-5
CASSVGQYYGYTF
TGTGCCAGCAGCGTGGGACAATACTATGGCTACACCTTC
>once|TRBD2|TRBJ2-1|TRBV18
CASSLAGLTYNEQFF
TGTGCCAGCTCACTAGCGGGGCTGACTTACAATGAGCAGTTCTTC
>-|TRBD2|TRBJ2-3|TRBV19
CASRGRAGPEDTQYF
TGTGCCAGTAGGGGGAGGGCAGGGCCGGAGGATACGCAGTATTTT
>-|-|TRBJ2-5|TRBV19
CASSIWAGETQYF
TGTGCCAGTAGTATTTGGGCGGGAGAGACCCAGTACTTC
>-|-|TRBJ1-3|TRBV19
CASSIDLGAVSGNTIYF
TGTGCCAGTAGTATAGATCTTGGGGCAGTCTCTGGAAACACCATATATTTT
>-|TRBD1|TRBJ2-7|TRBV25-1
CASSELRGRGNEQYF
TGTGCCAGCAGTGAACTTCGGGGCAGGGGGAATGAGCAGTACTTC
>few|-|TRBJ1-6|TRBV4-1
CASSQDRGGRTYNSPLHF
TGCGCCAGCAGCCAAGATCGAGGGGGGCGGACCTATAATTCACCCCTCCACTTT
>few|TRBD1|TRBJ2-7|TRBV15
CATSRDGDSGEQYF
TGTGCCACCAGCAGAGATGGGGACAGCGGCGAGCAGTACTTC
>-|-|TRBJ2-3|TRBV19
CASSTHAYTQYF
TGTGCCAGCAGTACCCACGCGTATACGCAGTATTTT
>few|-|TRBJ1-5|TRBV7-6
CASSLSPSDGQPQHF
TGTGCCAGCAGCTTATCCCCCTCTGATGGGCAGCCCCAGCATTTT
>few|-|TRBJ2-7|TRBV7-8
CASSLGGGGKTHEQYF
TGTGCCAGCAGCTTAGGAGGTGGGGGCAAGACCCACGAGCAGTACTTC
>-|TRBD1|TRBJ1-4|TRBV9
CASSVGDSIYEKLFF
TGTGCCAGCAGCGTAGGGGACAGTATATATGAAAAACTGTTTTTT
>few|-|TRBJ2-1|TRBV7-2
CASSLEAYYNEQFF
TGTGCCAGCAGCTTAGAGGCTTATTACAATGAGCAGTTCTTC
>-|-|TRBJ1-2|TRBV19
CASSSDKRIYGYTF
TGTGCCAGTAGTTCGGACAAAAGAATCTATGGCTACACCTTC
>-|TRBD2|TRBJ2-2|TRBV19
CASSGRLAGGPGELFF
TGTGCCAGTAGTGGAAGACTAGCGGGAGGGCCCGGGGAGCTGTTTTTT
>few|-|TRBJ1-3|TRBV29-1
CSVRNSGNTIYF
TGCAGCGTTCGCAACTCTGGAAACACCATATATTTT
>few|-|TRBJ1-6|TRBV6-5
CASSKGSSSNSPLHF
TGTGCCAGCAGTAAGGGGTCCTCCTCCAATTCACCCCTCCACTTT
>-|-|TRBJ2-5|TRBV5-5
CASSFQGWETQYF
TGTGCCAGCAGCTTTCAGGGATGGGAGACCCAGTACTTC
>-|TRBD1|TRBJ2-2|TRBV7-3
CASSSGTGLAGELFF
TGTGCCAGCAGCTCCGGGACAGGGCTTGCCGGGGAGCTGTTTTTT
>-|-|TRBJ2-7|TRBV5-4
CASSWAGTFYEQYF
TGTGCCAGCAGCTGGGCCGGGACCTTCTACGAGCAGTACTTC
>-|-|TRBJ1-2|TRBV7-6
CASSLLGEAYGYTF
TGTGCCAGCAGCTTGTTGGGAGAGGCCTATGGCTACACCTTC